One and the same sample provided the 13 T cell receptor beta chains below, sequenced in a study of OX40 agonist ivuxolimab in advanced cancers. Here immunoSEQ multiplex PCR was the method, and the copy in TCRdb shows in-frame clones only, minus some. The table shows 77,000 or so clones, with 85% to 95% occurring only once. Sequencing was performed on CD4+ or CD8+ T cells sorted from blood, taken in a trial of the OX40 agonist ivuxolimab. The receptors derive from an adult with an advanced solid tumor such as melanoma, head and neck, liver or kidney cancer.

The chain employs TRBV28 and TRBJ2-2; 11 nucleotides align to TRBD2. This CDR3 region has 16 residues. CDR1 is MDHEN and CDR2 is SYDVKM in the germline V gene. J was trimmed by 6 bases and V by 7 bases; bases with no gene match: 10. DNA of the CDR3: TGTGCCAGCACCACAGGTGGTAGCGGGAGGGCCGGGGAGCTGTTTTTT. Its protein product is CASTTGGSGRAGELFF.

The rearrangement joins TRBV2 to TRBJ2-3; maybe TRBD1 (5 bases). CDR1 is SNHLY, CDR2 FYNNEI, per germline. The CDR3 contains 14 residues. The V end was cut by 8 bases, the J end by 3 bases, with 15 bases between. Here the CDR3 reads CASRLPGRTDTQYF. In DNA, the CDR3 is TGTGCCAGCCGTTTACCAGGGCGGACAGATACGCAGTATTTT.

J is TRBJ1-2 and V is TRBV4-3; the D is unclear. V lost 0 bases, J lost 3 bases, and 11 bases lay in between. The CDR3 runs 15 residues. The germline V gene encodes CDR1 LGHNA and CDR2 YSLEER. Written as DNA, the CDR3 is TGCGCCAGCAGCCAAGACCCAGGAACCCACTATGGCTACACCTTC. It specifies CASSQDPGTHYGYTF.

In DNA form, the CDR3 reads TGTGCCAGCTCTCCGGGACTAGCGGCAGATACGCAGTATTTT. Amino acids: CASSPGLAADTQYF. The chain carries TRBV7-3 and TRBJ2-3; the match to TRBD2 covers 11 bases. The CDR3 runs to 14 residues. Germline V lookup: CDR1 SGHTA, CDR2 FQGTGA. V dropped 8 bases and J dropped 4; count of bases not matched to a gene: 5. The whole variable domain, filled in from reference TRBV7-3 and TRBJ2-3, reads GAGVSQTPSNKVTEKGKYVELRCDPISGHTALYWYRQSLGQGPEFLIYFQGTGAADDSGLPNDRFFAVRPEGSVSTLKIQRTERGDSAVYLCASSPGLAADTQYFGPGTRLTVL.

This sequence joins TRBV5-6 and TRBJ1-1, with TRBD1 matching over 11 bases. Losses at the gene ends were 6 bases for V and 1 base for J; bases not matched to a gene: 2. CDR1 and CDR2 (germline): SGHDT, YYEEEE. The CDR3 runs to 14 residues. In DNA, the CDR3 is TGTGCCAGCACCGGACAGGGGGCGAACACTGAAGCTTTCTTT. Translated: CASTGQGANTEAFF.

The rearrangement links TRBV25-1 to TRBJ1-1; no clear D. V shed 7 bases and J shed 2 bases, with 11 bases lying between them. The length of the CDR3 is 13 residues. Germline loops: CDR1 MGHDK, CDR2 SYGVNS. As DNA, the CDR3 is TGTGCCAGCATTCGGGAAACCAACACTGAAGCTTTCTTT. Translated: CASIRETNTEAFF.

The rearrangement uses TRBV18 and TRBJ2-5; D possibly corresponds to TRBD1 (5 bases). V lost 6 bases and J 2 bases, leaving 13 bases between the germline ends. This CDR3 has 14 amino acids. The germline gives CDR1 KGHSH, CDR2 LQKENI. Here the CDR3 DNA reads TGTGCCAGCTCCCCGACAGACCTTCAAGAGACCCAGTACTTC. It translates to CASSPTDLQETQYF.

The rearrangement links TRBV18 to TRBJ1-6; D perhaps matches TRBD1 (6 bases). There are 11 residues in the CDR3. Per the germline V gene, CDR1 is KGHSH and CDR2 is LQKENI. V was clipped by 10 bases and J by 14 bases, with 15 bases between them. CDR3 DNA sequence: TGTGCCACCACAGCAGGGGAGGCCCTCCACTTT. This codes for CATTAGEALHF.

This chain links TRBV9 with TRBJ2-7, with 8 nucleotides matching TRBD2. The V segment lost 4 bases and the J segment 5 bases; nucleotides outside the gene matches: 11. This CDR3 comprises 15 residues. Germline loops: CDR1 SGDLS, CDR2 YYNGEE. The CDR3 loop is CASSPLTSGLDEQYF. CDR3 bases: TGTGCCAGCAGCCCTCTTACTAGCGGACTGGACGAGCAGTACTTC.

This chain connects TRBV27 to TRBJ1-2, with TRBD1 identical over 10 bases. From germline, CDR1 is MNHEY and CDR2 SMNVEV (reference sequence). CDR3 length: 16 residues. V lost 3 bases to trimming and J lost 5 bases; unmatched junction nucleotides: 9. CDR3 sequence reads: CASSLGQGQTAYGYTF. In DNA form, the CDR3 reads TGTGCCAGCAGTTTGGGACAGGGGCAAACCGCATATGGCTACACCTTC.

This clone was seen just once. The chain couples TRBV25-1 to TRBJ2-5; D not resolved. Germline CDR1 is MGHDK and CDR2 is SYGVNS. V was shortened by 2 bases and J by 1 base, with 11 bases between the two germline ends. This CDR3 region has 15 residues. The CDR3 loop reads CASSELAGRQETQYF. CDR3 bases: TGTGCCAGCAGTGAACTCGCTGGGCGCCAAGAGACCCAGTACTTC.

The CDR3 is CATAQGAYEQYF. CDR3 nucleotide sequence: TGTGCCACCGCTCAGGGGGCCTACGAGCAGTACTTC. The genes are TRBV15 and TRBJ2-7, with 7 bases identical to TRBD1. The CDR3 runs to 12 residues. V shed 8 bases, J shed 2 bases, and the junction held 3 bases outside the gene matches. The germline V gene has CDR1 LNHNV and CDR2 YYDKDF (reference sequence). Drawing the rest from reference TRBV15 and TRBJ2-7, the complete variable domain is DAMVIQNPRYQVTQFGKPVTLSCSQTLNHNVMYWYQQKSSQAPKLLFHYYDKDFNNEADTPDNFQSRRPNTSFCFLDIRSPGLGDTAMYLCATAQGAYEQYFGPGTRLTVT.

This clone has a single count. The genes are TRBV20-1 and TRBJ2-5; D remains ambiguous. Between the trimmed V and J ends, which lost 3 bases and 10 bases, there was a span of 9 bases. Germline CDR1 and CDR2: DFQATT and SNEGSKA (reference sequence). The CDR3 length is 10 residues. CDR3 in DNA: TGCAGTGCTAGTTTGGCCGACCAGTACTTC. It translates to CSASLADQYF.